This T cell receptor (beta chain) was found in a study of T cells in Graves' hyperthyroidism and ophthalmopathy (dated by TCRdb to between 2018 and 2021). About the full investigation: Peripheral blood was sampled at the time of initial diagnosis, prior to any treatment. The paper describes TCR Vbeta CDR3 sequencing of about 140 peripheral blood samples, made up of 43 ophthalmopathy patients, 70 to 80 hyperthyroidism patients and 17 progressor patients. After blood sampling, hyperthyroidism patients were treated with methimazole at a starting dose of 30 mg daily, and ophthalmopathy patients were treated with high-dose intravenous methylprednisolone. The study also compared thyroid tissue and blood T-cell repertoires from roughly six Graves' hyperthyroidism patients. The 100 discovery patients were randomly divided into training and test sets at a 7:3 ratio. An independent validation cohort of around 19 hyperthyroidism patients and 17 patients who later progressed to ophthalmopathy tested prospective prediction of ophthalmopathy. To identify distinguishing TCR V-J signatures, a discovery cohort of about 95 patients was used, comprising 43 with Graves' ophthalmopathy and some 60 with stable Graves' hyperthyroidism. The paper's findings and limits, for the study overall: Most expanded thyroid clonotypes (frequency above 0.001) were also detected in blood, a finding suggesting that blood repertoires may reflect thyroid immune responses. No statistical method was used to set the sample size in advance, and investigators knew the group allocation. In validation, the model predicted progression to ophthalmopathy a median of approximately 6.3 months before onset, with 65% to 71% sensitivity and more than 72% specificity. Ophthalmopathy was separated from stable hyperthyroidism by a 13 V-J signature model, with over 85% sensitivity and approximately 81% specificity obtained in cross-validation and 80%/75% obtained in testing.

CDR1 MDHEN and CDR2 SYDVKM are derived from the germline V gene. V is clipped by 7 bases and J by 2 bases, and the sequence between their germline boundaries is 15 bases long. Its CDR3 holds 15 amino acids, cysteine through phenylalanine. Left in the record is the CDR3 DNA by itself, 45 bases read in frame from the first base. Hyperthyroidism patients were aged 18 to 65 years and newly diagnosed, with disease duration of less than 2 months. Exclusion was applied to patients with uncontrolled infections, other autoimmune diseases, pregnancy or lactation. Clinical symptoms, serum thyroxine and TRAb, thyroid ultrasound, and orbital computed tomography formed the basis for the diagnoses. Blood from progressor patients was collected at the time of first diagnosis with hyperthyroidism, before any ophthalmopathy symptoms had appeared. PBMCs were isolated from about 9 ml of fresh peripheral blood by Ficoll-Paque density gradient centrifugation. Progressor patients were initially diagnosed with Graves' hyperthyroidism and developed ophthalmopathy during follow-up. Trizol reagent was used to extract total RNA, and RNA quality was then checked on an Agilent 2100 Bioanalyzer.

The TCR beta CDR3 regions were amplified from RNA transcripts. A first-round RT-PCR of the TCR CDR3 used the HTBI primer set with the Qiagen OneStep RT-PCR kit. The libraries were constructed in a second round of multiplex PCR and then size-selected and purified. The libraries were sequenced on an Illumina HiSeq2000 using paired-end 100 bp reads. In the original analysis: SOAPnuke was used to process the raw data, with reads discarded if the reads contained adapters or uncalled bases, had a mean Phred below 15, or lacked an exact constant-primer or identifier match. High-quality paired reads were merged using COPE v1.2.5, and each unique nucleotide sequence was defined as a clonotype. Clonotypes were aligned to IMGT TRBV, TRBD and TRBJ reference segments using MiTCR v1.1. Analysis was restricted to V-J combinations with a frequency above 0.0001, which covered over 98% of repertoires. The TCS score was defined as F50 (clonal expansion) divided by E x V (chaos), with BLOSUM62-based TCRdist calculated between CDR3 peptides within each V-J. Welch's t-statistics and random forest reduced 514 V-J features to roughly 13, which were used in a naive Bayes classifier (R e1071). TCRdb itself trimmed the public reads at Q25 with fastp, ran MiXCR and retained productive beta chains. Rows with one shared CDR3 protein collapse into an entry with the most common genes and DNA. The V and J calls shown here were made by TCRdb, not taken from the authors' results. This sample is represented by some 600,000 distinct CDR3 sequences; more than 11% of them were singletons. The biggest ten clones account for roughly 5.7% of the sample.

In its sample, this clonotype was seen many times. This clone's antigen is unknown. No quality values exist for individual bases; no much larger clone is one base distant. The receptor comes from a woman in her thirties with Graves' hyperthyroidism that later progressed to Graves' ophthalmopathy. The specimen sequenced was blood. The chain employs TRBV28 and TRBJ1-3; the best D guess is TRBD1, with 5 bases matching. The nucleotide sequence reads TGTGCCAGCAAGCGGCTGCAGGGTACTGGAAACACCATATATTTT. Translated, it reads CASKRLQGTGNTIYF. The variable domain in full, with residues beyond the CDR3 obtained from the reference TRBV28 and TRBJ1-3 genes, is DVKVTQSSRYLVKRTGEKVFLECVQDMDHENMFWYRQDPGLGLRLIYFSYDVKMKEKGDIPEGYSVSREKKERFSLILESASTNQTSMYLCASKRLQGTGNTIYFGEGSWLTVV.